A single sample is the source of the 28 T cell receptor beta chains below, sequenced in a study of identical twins. TCRdb reanalysed the 5' RACE reads using MiXCR and keeps one entry per CDR3 protein. Of 310,000 or so distinct CDR3 sequences listed, about 8.3% are singletons. In addition, the sample was reused for a study of yellow fever vaccine responses in identical twins.

Material for sequencing was memory (CD45RO+) T cells sorted from blood. These receptors all come from a woman aged 18-35 years in good health.

This clonotype was detected ten times or more. V usage is TRBV7-2 and J usage is TRBJ2-1; D is unresolved. There are 13 residues in the CDR3. The V end lost 2 bases, the J end lost 10 bases, and 12 bases lay between the germline ends. From germline, CDR1 is SGHTA and CDR2 FQGNSA. This CDR3 reads CASSLYGKIEQFF. The CDR3 DNA reads TGTGCCAGCAGCTTATATGGGAAGATCGAGCAGTTCTTC.

The chain employs TRBV20-1 and TRBJ1-6; a weak D match, TRBD1 (6 bases). In germline, CDR1 is DFQATT, CDR2 SNEGSKA (reference sequence). V was shortened by 0 bases and J by 4 bases, with 10 bases between the two germline ends. The CDR3 has 15 amino acids. CDR3 DNA sequence: TGCAGTGCTAGAGATGGACAGCCTTATAATTCACCCCTCCACTTT. Encoded protein: CSARDGQPYNSPLHF.

This clonotype occurred a few times. V usage is TRBV5-4 and J usage is TRBJ2-5, with D possibly matching TRBD2 (6 bases). Germline lookup yields CDR1 SGHNT and CDR2 YYREEE (reference sequence). Trimming removed 4 bases from V and 4 bases from J, with 11 bases in between. The CDR3 consists of 13 residues. As DNA, the CDR3 is TGTGCCAGCAGCGAGACTAGTCGAGAGACCCAGTACTTC. Its translation is CASSETSRETQYF.

This clonotype was found a few times. The chain has TRBV5-6 and TRBJ1-4; unclear D gene. V lost 3 bases, J lost 2 bases, and 2 bases lay in between. The CDR3 is 12 amino acids. Germline V gives CDR1 SGHDT, CDR2 YYEEEE. CDR3: CASSSTNEKLFF. The CDR3 bases are TGTGCCAGCAGCTCTACTAATGAAAAACTGTTTTTT. Combining the CDR3 with reference TRBV5-6 and TRBJ1-4 gives the whole variable domain DAGVTQSPTHLIKTRGQQVTLRCSPKSGHDTVSWYQQALGQGPQFIFQYYEEEERQRGNFPDRFSGHQFPNYSSELNVNALLLGDSALYLCASSSTNEKLFFGSGTQLSVL.

In its sample, this clonotype was seen a few times. This chain joins TRBV6-5 and TRBJ2-1; 9 bases align to TRBD2. Trimming took 2 bases from V and 6 from J; bases not matched to a gene: 2. Germline CDR1 is MNHEY and CDR2 is SVGAGI. CDR3 size: 14 residues. Here the CDR3 reads CASSYAGGPNEQFF. CDR3 sequence (DNA): TGTGCCAGCAGTTACGCGGGAGGGCCCAATGAGCAGTTCTTC.

The chain uses TRBV4-2 and TRBJ2-1, with 9 bases that match TRBD1. V lost 3 bases and J lost 9; bases outside the gene matches: 9. The CDR3 runs to 15 residues. Germline V gene lookup returns CDR1 LGHNA and CDR2 YNFKEQ. CDR3 residues: CASSQEGQGGVEQFF. In DNA form, the CDR3 reads TGTGCCAGCAGCCAGGAGGGACAGGGTGGCGTTGAGCAGTTCTTC.

This clonotype was picked up one time. The chain uses TRBV6-4 and TRBJ2-2; TRBD2 might be the D (5 bases). The V gene's germline CDR1 is MRHNA and CDR2 SNTAGT. The V gene lost 4 bases and the J gene lost 6 bases, with 9 bases spanning the gap. The CDR3 contains 13 residues. The CDR3 DNA follows: TGTGCCAGCAGTGCTGGGAGCCCCGGGGAGCTGTTTTTT. This sequence encodes CASSAGSPGELFF.

The V and J genes are TRBV5-4 and TRBJ2-5; D call uncertain. Germline values: CDR1 SGHNT, CDR2 YYREEE (reference sequence). V was pared by 5 bases and J by 6 bases, with 11 bases between. There are 12 residues in the CDR3. This CDR3 reads CASSSLEKTQYF. CDR3 in DNA: TGTGCCAGCAGTTCCCTGGAGAAGACCCAGTACTTC.

In this sample, this clonotype turned up many times. The chain carries TRBV25-1 and TRBJ2-5, with D hard to call. Germline V gives CDR1 MGHDK, CDR2 SYGVNS. Trimming stripped 3 bases from V and 7 bases from J, with 12 bases between. The CDR3 consists of 13 residues. CDR3 nucleotides: TGTGCCAGCAGTGATCCCTCCCCTGGGACCCAGTACTTC. Residues: CASSDPSPGTQYF.

This clonotype was observed a handful of times. The chain is built from TRBV11-1 and TRBJ2-3; 9 bases are shared with TRBD2. V dropped 6 bases and J dropped 4; count of bases not matched to a gene: 23. This CDR3 has 20 residues. The germline V gene has CDR1 SGHAT and CDR2 FQDESV (reference sequence). In nucleotides, the CDR3 is TGTGCCAGCAGGGAATCGGGACTAGCATCATTAAGTTGGAACGCAGATACGCAGTATTTT. It translates to CASRESGLASLSWNADTQYF. Using reference TRBV11-1 and TRBJ2-3 for the parts outside the CDR3, the full variable domain is EAEVAQSPRYKITEKSQAVAFWCDPISGHATLYWYRQILGQGPELLVQFQDESVVDDSQLPKDRFSAERLKGVDSTLKIQPAELGDSAMYLCASRESGLASLSWNADTQYFGPGTRLTVL.

This chain uses TRBV7-6 with TRBJ2-5; 11 nucleotides agree with TRBD2. Per the germline V gene, CDR1 is SGHVS and CDR2 is FNYEAQ. V lost 4 bases, J lost 2 bases, and 3 bases stayed unmatched. CDR3 length: 15 amino acids. CDR3 amino acids: CASSWGLAVQETQYF. CDR3 sequence (DNA): TGTGCCAGCAGCTGGGGACTAGCGGTACAAGAGACCCAGTACTTC.

This clonotype was seen many times. V and J are TRBV12-3 or TRBV12-4 and TRBJ1-3, with 7 bases fitting TRBD1. This CDR3 has 14 amino acids. Trimming at V came to 7 bases and at J to 5 bases, leaving 8 bases not matched to a gene. The CDR3 protein is CASNRQGHRNTIYF. CDR3 nucleotide sequence: TGTGCCAGCAACCGACAGGGTCACAGAAACACCATATATTTT.

This chain's CDR3 is CASSFQPGLAGGYLNEQFF. The CDR3 DNA reads TGTGCCAGCAGCTTCCAACCGGGACTAGCGGGGGGCTACCTAAATGAGCAGTTCTTC. The genes are TRBV11-2 and TRBJ2-1; 15 bases align to TRBD2. The CDR3 is 19 amino acids. V was pared by 3 bases and J by 7 bases, with 13 bases of the junction left unmatched. Per the germline V gene, CDR1 is SGHAT and CDR2 is FQNNGV.

The sample holds a few counts of this clonotype. This sequence joins TRBV7-8 and TRBJ2-5, with 8 bases identical to TRBD2. The length of the CDR3 is 17 residues. Unmatched junction bases numbered 11, after V lost 0 bases and J lost 5 bases. Per the germline V gene, CDR1 is SGHVS and CDR2 is FQNEAQ. The DNA for the CDR3 is TGTGCCAGCAGCTTAGCGGGGGGACTAGTATCTAGGGAGACCCAGTACTTC. It is translated as CASSLAGGLVSRETQYF.

This clonotype appeared many times. The chain joins TRBV12-3 or TRBV12-4 to TRBJ1-2, with D unclear. The CDR3 is 12 residues long. V lost 6 bases, J lost 3 bases, and 8 bases lay in between. The CDR3 bases are TGTGCCAGCAGCGTTGGGCACTATGGCTACACCTTC. Translated: CASSVGHYGYTF.

This clonotype was recorded a few times. The rearrangement joins TRBV27 to TRBJ2-3; 8 nucleotides align to TRBD2. Germline V gene lookup returns CDR1 MNHEY and CDR2 SMNVEV (reference sequence). This CDR3 spans 15 amino acids. V gave up 6 bases and J gave up 4 bases; unmatched junction bases: 9. As DNA, the CDR3 is TGTGCCAGCAGCCGCGGACTAGCAGATTCAGATACGCAGTATTTT. This sequence encodes CASSRGLADSDTQYF.

This chain links TRBV7-2 with TRBJ2-2; no clear D gene. This CDR3 is built from 16 residues. Looked up from germline, CDR1 is SGHTA and CDR2 is FQGNSA. The ends were cut back, 7 bases at V and 9 bases at J, with 24 bases in the middle. The DNA for the CDR3 is TGTGCCAGCAACAATCCGTGGGCCCCAGTGCGGCGGGAGCTGTTTTTT. It translates to CASNNPWAPVRRELFF. The full variable domain, with the rest looked up from reference TRBV7-2 and TRBJ2-2, is GAGVSQSPSNKVTEKGKDVELRCDPISGHTALYWYRQSLGQGLEFLIYFQGNSAPDKSGLPSDRFSAERTGGSVSTLTIQRTQQEDSAVYLCASNNPWAPVRRELFFGEGSRLTVL.

CDR3: CASSSMTGGGHRGTQYF. CDR3 bases: TGTGCCAGCAGCTCCATGACTGGCGGGGGCCACCGGGGTACGCAGTATTTT. The V and J genes are TRBV28 and TRBJ2-3; perhaps TRBD2 as D (7 bases). Germline V gene data show CDR1 as MDHEN and CDR2 as SYDVKM. V was trimmed by 6 bases and J by 8 bases, leaving 27 bases between them. This CDR3 region has 17 residues.

The chain is built from TRBV6-1 and TRBJ2-5, with a tentative D call TRBD2 (6 bases). Germline CDR1 and CDR2: MNHNS and SASEGT. The CDR3 extends over 15 amino acids. V was pared by 3 bases and J by 3 bases, with 14 bases between. The CDR3 DNA is TGTGCCAGCAGTGAGAGCCTCGGGGGAAAAGAGACCCAGTACTTC. It yields the protein CASSESLGGKETQYF.

V usage is TRBV27 and J usage is TRBJ2-7; either TRBD1 or TRBD2 may supply D (5 bases each). The length of the CDR3 is 15 residues. V lost 7 bases and J lost 7, with 23 bases in between. Germline V gives CDR1 MNHEY, CDR2 SMNVEV (reference sequence). In nucleotides, the CDR3 is TGTGCCAGCACGGGTAGGGAGTTCAGGGTCTGGGAGCAGTACGTC. Amino acids: CASTGREFRVWEQYV.

The chain is built from TRBV3-1 and TRBJ2-1; no reliable D call. Germline-derived CDR1 and CDR2 are LGHDT and YNNKEL (reference sequence). The CDR3 length is 14 residues. Trimming left V 0 bases short and J 8 bases short, with 11 bases between. The chain's CDR3 is CASSQDFKHDEQFF. DNA of the CDR3: TGTGCCAGCAGCCAAGATTTTAAGCACGATGAGCAGTTCTTC.

This clonotype was found a few times. V and J are TRBV2 and TRBJ2-1; D might be TRBD2 (6 bases). The CDR3 has 15 residues. The germline V gene has CDR1 SNHLY and CDR2 FYNNEI. Trimming removed 7 bases at V and 4 bases at J, with 17 bases between. CDR3 protein: CASTQLASAYNEQFF. The CDR3 coding sequence is TGTGCCAGCACTCAACTGGCTAGCGCGTACAATGAGCAGTTCTTC.

The chain joins TRBV19 to TRBJ2-3; D is unclear. This CDR3 is built from 12 residues. The germline V and J ends were trimmed by 6 bases and 7 bases, with 11 bases remaining between them. Germline V gives CDR1 LNHDA, CDR2 SQIVND (reference sequence). This CDR3 is CASSPKENTQYF. The CDR3 coding sequence is TGTGCCAGTAGCCCCAAGGAAAATACGCAGTATTTT.

This clonotype has just a few counts. A clone one base away is much larger, so this may be a read error. J is TRBJ2-1 and V is TRBV3-1; 12 bases align to TRBD2. CDR1 LGHDT and CDR2 YNNKEL come from the germline V gene (reference sequence). This CDR3 comprises 18 residues. DNA for the CDR3: TGTGCCACCAGCCAAGATGGGGCCGGACTAGCGGGATGGAATGAGCAGTTCTTC. Translation: CATSQDGAGLAGWNEQFF.

This clonotype was observed many times. The genes are TRBV5-1 and TRBJ1-5; D perhaps matches TRBD1 (5 bases). Trimming pared 4 bases from V and 6 bases from J, leaving 14 bases between. Germline lookup yields CDR1 SGHRS and CDR2 YFSETQ. The CDR3 is 14 amino acids. The CDR3 loop is CASSPDILGQPQHF. The CDR3 nucleotides read TGCGCCAGCAGCCCGGACATCCTTGGTCAGCCCCAGCATTTT.

The J gene is TRBJ2-5, the V gene TRBV20-1, with TRBD2 matching over 8 bases. V lost 0 bases to trimming and J lost 7 bases; unmatched junction nucleotides: 16. The germline V gene encodes CDR1 DFQATT and CDR2 SNEGSKA (reference sequence). The CDR3 runs to 17 residues. In DNA form, the CDR3 reads TGCAGTGCTAGAGATGATCAGCGGGGGCTATTACTAGGGACCCAGTACTTC. It codes for CSARDDQRGLLLGTQYF.

This clonotype was seen ten or more times. The rearrangement uses TRBV27 and TRBJ2-3; D unclear. Germline V lookup: CDR1 MNHEY, CDR2 SMNVEV (reference sequence). The V end was cut by 5 bases, the J end by 3 bases, with 18 bases between. The CDR3 is 16 residues long. The CDR3 protein is CASSPPGAHGTDTQYF. The DNA of the CDR3 is TGTGCCAGCAGTCCCCCTGGAGCTCACGGTACAGATACGCAGTATTTT.

This sequence joins TRBV28 and TRBJ2-7, with 8 bases fitting TRBD1. Germline assignment: CDR1 MDHEN and CDR2 SYDVKM. The CDR3 loop spans 17 amino acids. Germline trimming cut 4 bases from V and 0 bases from J; bases unmatched to any gene: 11. The CDR3 loop is CASSSHRGNTNSYEQYV. CDR3 nucleotide sequence: TGTGCCAGCAGTTCCCACAGGGGGAATACCAACTCCTACGAGCAGTACGTC.